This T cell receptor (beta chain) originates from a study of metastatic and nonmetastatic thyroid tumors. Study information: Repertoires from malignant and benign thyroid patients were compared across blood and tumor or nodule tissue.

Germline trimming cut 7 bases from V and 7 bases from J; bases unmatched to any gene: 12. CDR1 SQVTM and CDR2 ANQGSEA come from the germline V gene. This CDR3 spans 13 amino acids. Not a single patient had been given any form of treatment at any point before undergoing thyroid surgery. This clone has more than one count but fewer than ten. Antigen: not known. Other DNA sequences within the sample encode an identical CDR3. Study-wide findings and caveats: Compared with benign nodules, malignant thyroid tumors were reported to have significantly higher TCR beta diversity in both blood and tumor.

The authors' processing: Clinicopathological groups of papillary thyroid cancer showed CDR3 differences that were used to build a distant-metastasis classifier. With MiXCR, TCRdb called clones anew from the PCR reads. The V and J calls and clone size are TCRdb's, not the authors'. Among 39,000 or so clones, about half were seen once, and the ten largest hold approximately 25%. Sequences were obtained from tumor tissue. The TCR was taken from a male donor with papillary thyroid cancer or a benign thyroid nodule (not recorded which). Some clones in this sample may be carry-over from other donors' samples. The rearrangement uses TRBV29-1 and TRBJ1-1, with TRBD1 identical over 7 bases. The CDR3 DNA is TGCAGCGCCGAGGGGGGACAGAGCTATGAAGCTTTCTTT. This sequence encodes CSAEGGQSYEAFF. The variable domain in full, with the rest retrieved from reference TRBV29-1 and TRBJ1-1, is SAVISQKPSRDICQRGTSLTIQCQVDSQVTMMFWYRQQPGQSLTLIATANQGSEATYESGFVIDKFPISRPNLTFSTLTVSNMSPEDSSIYLCSAEGGQSYEAFFGQGTRLTVV.